This T cell receptor beta chain came from a study of technical replicates of blood from four donors. Trimming stripped 5 bases from V and 0 bases from J, with 11 bases between. CDR3 size: 15 residues. Germline V gene lookup returns CDR1 SGHTA and CDR2 FQGNSA. Libraries were prepared by immunoSEQ multiplex PCR; TCRdb keeps only in-frame clonotypes and omits some of them. The data show 75,000 to 100,000 clones, just under 95% seen once. The chain has TRBV7-2 and TRBJ2-1; D is unresolved. This TCR was sampled from a human donor in good health. Sequenced input: T cells isolated from PBMCs. DNA for the CDR3: TGTGCCAGCAGCCCCCGAAAGAGCTCCTACAATGAGCAGTTCTTC. It encodes CASSPRKSSYNEQFF.